This TCR beta chain emerged from a study of beta chain features in type 1 diabetes. Study-wide points: Moderate yet significant TCRB CDR3 shortening was seen in Type 1 diabetes patients in all four CD4+ subsets. Since sequencing was performed on cDNA, cells with high TCR expression could be over-represented.

Sequencing targeted expressed TCRB transcripts, as all isolated RNA had been reverse transcribed. Profiling relied on immunoSEQ multiplex PCR, and the TCRdb table lists in-frame clones only, not all of them. The repertoire includes 550,000 to 850,000 clones, around an eighth of them detected once, and about 0.02% sits in the top ten. On this clone: Its specificity is unknown.

The V and J ends lost 5 bases and 8 bases respectively, with 6 bases between them. This CDR3 has 9 residues. Germline V gene sequence: CDR1 DFQATT, CDR2 SNEGSKA (reference sequence). Sample: naive CD4+ T cells from blood. The chain uses TRBV20-1 and TRBJ1-1, with no clear D. This clonotype originated in a man younger than 35 with type 1 diabetes. This chain's CDR3 is CSAAPEAFF. The CDR3 DNA reads TGCAGTGCTGCCCCCGAAGCTTTCTTT.